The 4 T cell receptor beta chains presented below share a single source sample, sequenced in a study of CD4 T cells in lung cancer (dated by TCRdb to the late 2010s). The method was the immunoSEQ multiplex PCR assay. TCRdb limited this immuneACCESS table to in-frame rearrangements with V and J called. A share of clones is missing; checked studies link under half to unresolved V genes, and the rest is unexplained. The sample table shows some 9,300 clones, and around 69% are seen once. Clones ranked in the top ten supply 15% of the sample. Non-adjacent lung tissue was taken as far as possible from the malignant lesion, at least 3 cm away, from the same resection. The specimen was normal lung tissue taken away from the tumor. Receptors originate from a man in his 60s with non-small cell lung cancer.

CDR3 sequence: CASSPRRTSGSGRHEQYV. CDR3 nucleotides: TGTGCCAGCAGCCCTCGCCGGACTAGCGGGAGTGGTCGGCACGAGCAGTACGTC. The V and J genes are TRBV21-1 and TRBJ2-7; no DNA check was done on the table's D call, TRBD2. TRBV21-1 is tagged as a pseudogene. The CDR3 loop spans 18 amino acids.

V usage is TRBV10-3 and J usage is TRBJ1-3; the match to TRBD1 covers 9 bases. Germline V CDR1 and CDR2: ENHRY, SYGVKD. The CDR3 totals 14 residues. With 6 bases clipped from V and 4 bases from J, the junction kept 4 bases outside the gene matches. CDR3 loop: CAIRVDRGGNTIYF. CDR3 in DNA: TGTGCCATCAGGGTGGACAGGGGAGGAAACACCATATATTTT.

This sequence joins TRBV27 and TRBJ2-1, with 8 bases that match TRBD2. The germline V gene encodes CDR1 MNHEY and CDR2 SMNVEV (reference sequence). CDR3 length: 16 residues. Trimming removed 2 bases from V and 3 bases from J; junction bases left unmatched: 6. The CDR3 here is CASSLISGGVYNEQFF. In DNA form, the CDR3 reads TGTGCCAGCAGTTTAATATCCGGGGGGGTCTACAATGAGCAGTTCTTC.

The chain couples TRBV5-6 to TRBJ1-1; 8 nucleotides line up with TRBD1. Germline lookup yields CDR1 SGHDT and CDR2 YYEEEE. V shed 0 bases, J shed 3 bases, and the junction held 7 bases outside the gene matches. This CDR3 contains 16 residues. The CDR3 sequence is CASSLGTGRSDTEAFF. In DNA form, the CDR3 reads TGTGCCAGCAGCTTGGGGACAGGGAGGTCTGACACTGAAGCTTTCTTT.